The clone carrying this TCR beta chain was seen only once. Its target is not known. The CDR3 sequence is 14 residues long. Trimming took 1 base from V and 2 from J, leaving 9 bases between them. Germline V lookup: CDR1 GTSNPN, CDR2 SVGIG (reference sequence). The entry originates in a study of T cell responses to AZD1222 COVID-19 vaccine. Whole-study results and caveats: Clonal diversity was possibly underestimated; the donors were predominantly white British and more often female. Unmutated variant regions are reportedly targeted by nearly half of spike-specific TCRs. Spike-specific TCRs gained breadth and depth after people received two AZD1222 doses. Just a handful of AZD1222 recipients tested seropositive at baseline.

Produced via immunoSEQ multiplex PCR; TCRdb's table is partial and in-frame only. The sample holds 140,000 or so clones, approximately 91% seen once. This TCR came from an adult who received the MenACWY meningococcal vaccine as a control. The specimen was peripheral blood, collected 28 days after the second dose of the MenACWY control vaccine. The chain couples TRBV30 to TRBJ2-1; D is uncertain. The CDR3 region has the DNA TGTGCCTGGAGTGATCAGGTAGCCTACAATGAGCAGTTCTTC. The encoded protein is CAWSDQVAYNEQFF.